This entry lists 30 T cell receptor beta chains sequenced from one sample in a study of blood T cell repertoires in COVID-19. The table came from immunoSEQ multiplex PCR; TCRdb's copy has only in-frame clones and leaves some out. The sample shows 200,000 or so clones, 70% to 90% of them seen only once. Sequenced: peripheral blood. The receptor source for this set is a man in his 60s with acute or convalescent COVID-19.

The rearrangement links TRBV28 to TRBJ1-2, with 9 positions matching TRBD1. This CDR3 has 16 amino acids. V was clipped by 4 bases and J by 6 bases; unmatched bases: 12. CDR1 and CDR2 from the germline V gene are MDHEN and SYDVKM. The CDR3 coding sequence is TGTGCCAGCAGTTCACTCGGACAGGGGCTCCAAGATGGCTACACCTTC. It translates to CASSSLGQGLQDGYTF.

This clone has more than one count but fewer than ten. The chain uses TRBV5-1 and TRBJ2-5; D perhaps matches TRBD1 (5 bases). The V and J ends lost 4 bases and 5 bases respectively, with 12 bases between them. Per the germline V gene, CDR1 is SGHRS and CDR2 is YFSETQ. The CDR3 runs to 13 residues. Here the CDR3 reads CASSPTVRETQYF. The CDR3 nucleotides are TGCGCCAGCAGCCCGACAGTTCGGGAGACCCAGTACTTC. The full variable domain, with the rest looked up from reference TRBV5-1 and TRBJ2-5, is KAGVTQTPRYLIKTRGQQVTLSCSPISGHRSVSWYQQTPGQGLQFLFEYFSETQRNKGNFPGRFSGRQFSNSRSEMNVSTLELGDSALYLCASSPTVRETQYFGPGTRLLVL.

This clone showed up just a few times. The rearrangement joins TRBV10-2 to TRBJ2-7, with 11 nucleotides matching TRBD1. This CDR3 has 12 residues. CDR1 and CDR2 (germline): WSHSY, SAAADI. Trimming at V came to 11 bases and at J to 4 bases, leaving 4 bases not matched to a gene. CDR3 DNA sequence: TGCGCCCTCGGGACAGGGGGTTACGAGCAGTACTTC. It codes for CALGTGGYEQYF.

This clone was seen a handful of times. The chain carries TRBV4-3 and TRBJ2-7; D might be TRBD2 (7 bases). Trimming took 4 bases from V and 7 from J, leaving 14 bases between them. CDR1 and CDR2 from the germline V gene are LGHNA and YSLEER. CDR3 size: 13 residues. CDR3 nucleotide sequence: TGCGCCAGCAGCCGCATAGGGGGGGAGGAGCAGTACTTC. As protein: CASSRIGGEEQYF.

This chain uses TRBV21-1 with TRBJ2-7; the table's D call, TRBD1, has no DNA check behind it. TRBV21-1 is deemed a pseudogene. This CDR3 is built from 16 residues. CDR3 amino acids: CASSPPGQGVSYEQYF. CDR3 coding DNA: TGTGCCAGCAGCCCCCCGGGACAGGGGGTCTCCTACGAGCAGTACTTC.

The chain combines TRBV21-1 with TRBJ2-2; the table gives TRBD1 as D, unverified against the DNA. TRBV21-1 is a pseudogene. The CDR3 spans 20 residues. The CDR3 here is CASSKGGLYRGQSRTGELFF. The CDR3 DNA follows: TGTGCCAGCAGCAAAGGGGGACTATACAGGGGGCAGAGCCGGACCGGGGAGCTGTTTTTT.

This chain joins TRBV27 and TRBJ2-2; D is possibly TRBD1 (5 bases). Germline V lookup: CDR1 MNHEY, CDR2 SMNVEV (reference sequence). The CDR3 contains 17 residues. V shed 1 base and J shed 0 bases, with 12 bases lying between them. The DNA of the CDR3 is TGTGCCAGCAGTTTATTGGGAATGGGGCCGAACACCGGGGAGCTGTTTTTT. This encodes CASSLLGMGPNTGELFF.

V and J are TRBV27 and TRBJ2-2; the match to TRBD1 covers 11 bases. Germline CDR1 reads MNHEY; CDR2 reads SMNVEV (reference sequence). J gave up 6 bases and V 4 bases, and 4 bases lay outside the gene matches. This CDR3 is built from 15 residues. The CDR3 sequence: CASSYGTGGPGELFF. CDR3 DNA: TGTGCCAGCAGTTACGGGACAGGGGGTCCCGGGGAGCTGTTTTTT.

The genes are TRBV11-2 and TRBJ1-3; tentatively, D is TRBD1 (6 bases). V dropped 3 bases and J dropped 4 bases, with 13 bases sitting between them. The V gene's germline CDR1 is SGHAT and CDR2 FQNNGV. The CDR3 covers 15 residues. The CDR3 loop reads CASSLEQGWGNTIYF. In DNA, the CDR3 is TGTGCCAGCAGCTTGGAACAGGGTTGGGGAAACACCATATATTTT.

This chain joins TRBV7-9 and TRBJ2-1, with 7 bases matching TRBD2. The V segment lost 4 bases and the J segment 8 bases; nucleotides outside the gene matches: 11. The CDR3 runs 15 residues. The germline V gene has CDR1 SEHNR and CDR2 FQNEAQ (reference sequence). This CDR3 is CASSSGLPFNDEQFF. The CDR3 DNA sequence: TGTGCCAGCAGCTCGGGACTACCATTTAACGATGAGCAGTTCTTC.

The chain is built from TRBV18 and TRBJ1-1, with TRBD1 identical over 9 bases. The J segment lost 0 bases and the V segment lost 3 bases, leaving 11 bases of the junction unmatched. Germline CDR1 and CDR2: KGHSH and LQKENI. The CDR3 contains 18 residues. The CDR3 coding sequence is TGTGCCAGCTCACCCCCGGGACAGGGTCTAAGGATGAACACTGAAGCTTTCTTT. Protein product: CASSPPGQGLRMNTEAFF.

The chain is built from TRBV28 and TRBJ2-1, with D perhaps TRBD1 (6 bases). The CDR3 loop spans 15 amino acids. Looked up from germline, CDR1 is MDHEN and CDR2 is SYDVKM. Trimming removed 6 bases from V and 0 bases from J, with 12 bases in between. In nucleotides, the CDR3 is TGTGCCAGCAGCCAGACAGGTAGCTCCTACAATGAGCAGTTCTTC. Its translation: CASSQTGSSYNEQFF.

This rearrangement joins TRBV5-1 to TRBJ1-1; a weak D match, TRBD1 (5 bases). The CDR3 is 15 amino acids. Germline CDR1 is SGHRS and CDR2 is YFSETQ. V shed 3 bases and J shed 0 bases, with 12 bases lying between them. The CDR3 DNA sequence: TGCGCCAGCAGCTCCGCGGGGGGAATGAACACTGAAGCTTTCTTT. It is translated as CASSSAGGMNTEAFF. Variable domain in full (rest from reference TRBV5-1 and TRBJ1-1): KAGVTQTPRYLIKTRGQQVTLSCSPISGHRSVSWYQQTPGQGLQFLFEYFSETQRNKGNFPGRFSGRQFSNSRSEMNVSTLELGDSALYLCASSSAGGMNTEAFFGQGTRLTVV.

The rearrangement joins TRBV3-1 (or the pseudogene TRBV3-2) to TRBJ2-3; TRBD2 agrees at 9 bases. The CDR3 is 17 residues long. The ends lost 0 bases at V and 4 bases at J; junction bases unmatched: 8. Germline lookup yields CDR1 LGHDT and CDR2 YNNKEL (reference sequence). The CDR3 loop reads CASSQEGTSLSSDTQYF. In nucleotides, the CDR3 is TGTGCCAGCAGCCAAGAAGGGACTAGCCTTTCATCAGATACGCAGTATTTT.

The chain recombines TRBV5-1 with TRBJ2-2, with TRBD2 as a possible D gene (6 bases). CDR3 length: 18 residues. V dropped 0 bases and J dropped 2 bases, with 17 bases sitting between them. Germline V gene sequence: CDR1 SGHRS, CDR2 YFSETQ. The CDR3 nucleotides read TGCGCCAGCAGCTTGGCCTTTCGGGGAGCGGGCAACACCGGGGAGCTGTTTTTT. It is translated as CASSLAFRGAGNTGELFF.

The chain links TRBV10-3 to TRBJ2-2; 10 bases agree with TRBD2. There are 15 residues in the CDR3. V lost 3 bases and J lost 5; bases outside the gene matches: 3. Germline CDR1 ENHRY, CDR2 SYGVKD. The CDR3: CAISESGLATGELFF. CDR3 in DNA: TGTGCCATCAGTGAATCGGGACTAGCGACCGGGGAGCTGTTTTTT.

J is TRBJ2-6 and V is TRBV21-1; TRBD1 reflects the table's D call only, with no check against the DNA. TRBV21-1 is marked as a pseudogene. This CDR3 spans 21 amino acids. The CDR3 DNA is TGTGCCAGCAGCAAAGAGGGGGCGAAAGGGCGTCATTTCTCTGGGGCCAACGTCCTGACTTTC. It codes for CASSKEGAKGRHFSGANVLTF.

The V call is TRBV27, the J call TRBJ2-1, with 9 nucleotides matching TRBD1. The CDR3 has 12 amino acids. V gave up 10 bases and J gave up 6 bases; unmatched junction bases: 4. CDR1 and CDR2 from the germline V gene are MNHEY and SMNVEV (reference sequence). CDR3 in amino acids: CATKTGGNEQFF. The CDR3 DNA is TGTGCCACCAAGACAGGGGGCAATGAGCAGTTCTTC.

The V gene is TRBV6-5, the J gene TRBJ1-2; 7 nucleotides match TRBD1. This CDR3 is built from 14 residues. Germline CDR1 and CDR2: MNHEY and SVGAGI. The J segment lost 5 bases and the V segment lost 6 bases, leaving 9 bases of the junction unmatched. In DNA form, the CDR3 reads TGTGCCAGCAGACCCGGATCAGGGGGGTATGGCTACACCTTC. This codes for CASRPGSGGYGYTF.

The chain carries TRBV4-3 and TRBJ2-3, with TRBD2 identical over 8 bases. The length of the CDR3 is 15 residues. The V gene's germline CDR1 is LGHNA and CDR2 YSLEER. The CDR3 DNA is TGCACTATAGCGGGGCTAGAAAGAGGCACAGATACGCAGTATTTT. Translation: CTIAGLERGTDTQYF.

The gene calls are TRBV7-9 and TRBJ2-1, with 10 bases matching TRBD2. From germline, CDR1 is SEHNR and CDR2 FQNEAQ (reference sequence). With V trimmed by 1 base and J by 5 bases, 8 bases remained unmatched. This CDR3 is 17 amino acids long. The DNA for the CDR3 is TGTGCCAGCAGCTTAGACGGACACGGACTAGCGGACAATGAGCAGTTCTTC. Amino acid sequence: CASSLDGHGLADNEQFF.

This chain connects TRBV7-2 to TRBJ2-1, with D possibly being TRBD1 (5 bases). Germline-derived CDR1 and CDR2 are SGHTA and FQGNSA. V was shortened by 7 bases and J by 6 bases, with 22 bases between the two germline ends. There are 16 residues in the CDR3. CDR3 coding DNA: TGTGCCAGCACCCGCACCCAGGGTGCCCTCCGCAATGAGCAGTTCTTC. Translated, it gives CASTRTQGALRNEQFF.

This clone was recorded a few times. The CDR3 nucleotides are TGTGCCTGGAGTCGGACAGGGCGCGACTATGGCTACACCTTC. Its protein product is CAWSRTGRDYGYTF. V and J are TRBV30 and TRBJ1-2, with TRBD1 identical over 8 bases. In germline, CDR1 is GTSNPN, CDR2 SVGIG (reference sequence). CDR3 size: 14 residues. Trimming took 2 bases from V and 3 from J; bases not matched to a gene: 5. Full variable domain (rest looked up from reference TRBV30 and TRBJ1-2): SQTIHQWPATLVQPVGSPLSLECTVEGTSNPNLYWYRQAAGRGLQLLFYSVGIGQISSEVPQNLSASRPQDRQFILSSKKLLLSDSGFYLCAWSRTGRDYGYTFGSGTRLTVV.

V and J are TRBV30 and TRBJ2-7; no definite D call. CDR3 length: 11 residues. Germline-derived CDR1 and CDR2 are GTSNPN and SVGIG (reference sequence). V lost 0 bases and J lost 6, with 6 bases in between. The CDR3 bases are TGTGCCTGGAGTGTAAGGAGCGAGCAGTACTTC. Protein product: CAWSVRSEQYF. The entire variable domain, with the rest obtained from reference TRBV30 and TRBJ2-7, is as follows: SQTIHQWPATLVQPVGSPLSLECTVEGTSNPNLYWYRQAAGRGLQLLFYSVGIGQISSEVPQNLSASRPQDRQFILSSKKLLLSDSGFYLCAWSVRSEQYFGPGTRLTVT.

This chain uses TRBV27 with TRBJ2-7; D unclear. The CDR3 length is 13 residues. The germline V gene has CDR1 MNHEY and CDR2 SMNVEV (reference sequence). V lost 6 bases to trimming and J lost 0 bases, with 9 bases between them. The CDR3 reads CASSRRSSYEQYF. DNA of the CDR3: TGTGCCAGCAGCCGCCGGAGCTCCTACGAGCAGTACTTC.

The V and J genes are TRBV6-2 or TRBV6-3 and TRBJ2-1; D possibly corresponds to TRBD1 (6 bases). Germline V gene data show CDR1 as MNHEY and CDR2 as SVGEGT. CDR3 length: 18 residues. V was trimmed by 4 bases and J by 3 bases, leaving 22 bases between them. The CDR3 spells CASSFFSSRDRSYNEQFF. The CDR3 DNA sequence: TGTGCCAGCAGTTTCTTTTCTAGTCGCGACAGGAGCTACAATGAGCAGTTCTTC.

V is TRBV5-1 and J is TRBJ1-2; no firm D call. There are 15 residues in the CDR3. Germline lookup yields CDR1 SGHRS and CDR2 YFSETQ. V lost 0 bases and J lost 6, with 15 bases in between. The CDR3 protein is CASSLDLLFAHGYTF. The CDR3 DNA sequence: TGCGCCAGCAGCTTGGACCTTTTGTTCGCGCATGGCTACACCTTC.

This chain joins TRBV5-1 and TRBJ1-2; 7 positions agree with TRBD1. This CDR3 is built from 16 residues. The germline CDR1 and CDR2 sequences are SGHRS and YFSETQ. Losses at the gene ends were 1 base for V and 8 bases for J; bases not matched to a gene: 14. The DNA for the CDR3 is TGCGCCAGCAGCTTGAGTTCGACAGGGCTCAGGGACGGCTACACCTTC. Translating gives CASSLSSTGLRDGYTF.

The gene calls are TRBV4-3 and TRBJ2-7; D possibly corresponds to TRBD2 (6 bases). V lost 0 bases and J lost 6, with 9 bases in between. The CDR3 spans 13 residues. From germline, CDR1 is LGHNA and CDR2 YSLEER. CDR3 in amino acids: CASSQETGGEQYF. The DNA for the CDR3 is TGCGCCAGCAGCCAAGAAACCGGGGGCGAGCAGTACTTC.

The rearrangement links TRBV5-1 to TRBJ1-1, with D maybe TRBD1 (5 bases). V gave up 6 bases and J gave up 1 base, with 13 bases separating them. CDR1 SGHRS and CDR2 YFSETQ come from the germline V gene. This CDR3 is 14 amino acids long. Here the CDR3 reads CASMTVPGNTEAFF. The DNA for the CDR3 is TGCGCCAGCATGACAGTTCCCGGGAACACTGAAGCTTTCTTT.